This passage covers 17 T cell receptor beta chains from one sample sequenced in a study of blood T cell repertoires in COVID-19. Using immunoSEQ multiplex PCR, the repertoire was profiled, and TCRdb retains in-frame clones only, with some absent. The table lists about 170,000 clones, approximately 87% of them singletons. Specimen: PBMCs or T cells enriched from blood (not recorded which). The source of these receptors is a woman aged 45 to 65 who had recovered from COVID-19.

The chain couples TRBV6-1 to TRBJ2-7, with TRBD2 identical over 11 bases. Trimming removed 0 bases from V and 2 bases from J; junction bases left unmatched: 0. The germline CDR1 and CDR2 sequences are MNHNS and SASEGT. CDR3 size: 15 residues. CDR3 protein: CASSEASGGAYEQYV. In nucleotides, the CDR3 is TGTGCCAGCAGTGAAGCTAGCGGGGGGGCCTACGAGCAGTACGTC.

A few counts support this clone. The V and J genes are TRBV28 and TRBJ2-1, with D perhaps TRBD1 (7 bases). V gave up 5 bases and J gave up 10 bases, with 24 bases separating them. The CDR3 sequence is 16 residues long. Germline values: CDR1 MDHEN, CDR2 SYDVKM. The CDR3 DNA is TGTGCCAGCAGTCCGACAGGGACTTTGGGCGGGGTGGAGCAGTTCTTC. It translates to CASSPTGTLGGVEQFF.

V and J are TRBV7-9 and TRBJ2-1; TRBD1 agrees at 7 bases. CDR1 is SEHNR, CDR2 FQNEAQ, per germline (reference sequence). Trimming at V came to 5 bases and at J to 4 bases, leaving 5 bases not matched to a gene. The CDR3 is made up of 14 amino acids. This chain's CDR3 is CASSHRDSYNEQFF. The CDR3 DNA reads TGTGCCAGCAGCCACCGGGACAGTTACAATGAGCAGTTCTTC. Based on the CDR3 plus reference TRBV7-9 and TRBJ2-1, the full variable domain is DTGVSQNPRHKITKRGQNVTFRCDPISEHNRLYWYRQTLGQGPEFLTYFQNEAQLEKSRLLSDRFSAERPKGSFSTLEIQRTEQGDSAMYLCASSHRDSYNEQFFGPGTRLTVL.

The V gene is TRBV5-1, the J gene TRBJ2-3; 7 bases fit TRBD2. The CDR3 contains 15 residues. With V trimmed by 2 bases and J by 0 bases, 3 bases remained unmatched. The germline gives CDR1 SGHRS, CDR2 YFSETQ. The CDR3, as DNA: TGCGCCAGCAGCTTCACAGCGGGAAGCACAGATACGCAGTATTTT. It specifies CASSFTAGSTDTQYF.

This chain connects TRBV4-2 to TRBJ2-2; 7 bases fit TRBD1. J gave up 4 bases and V 3 bases, and 5 bases lay outside the gene matches. Germline CDR1 and CDR2: LGHNA and YNFKEQ. This CDR3 region has 15 residues. CDR3 sequence: CASSHRNRGTGELFF. The CDR3 DNA sequence: TGTGCCAGCAGCCATCGCAACAGGGGCACCGGGGAGCTGTTTTTT.

This chain uses TRBV27 with TRBJ2-7; 10 nucleotides line up with TRBD2. The CDR3 consists of 15 residues. The germline CDR1 and CDR2 sequences are MNHEY and SMNVEV (reference sequence). Unmatched junction bases numbered 7, after V lost 3 bases and J lost 5 bases. The CDR3: CASSLLAGGVHEQYV. The CDR3 DNA reads TGTGCCAGCAGTTTGTTAGCGGGAGGAGTCCACGAGCAGTACGTC.

A few counts support this clone. The rearrangement links TRBV7-9 to TRBJ2-1; weak D call: TRBD1 (6 bases). Trimming stripped 3 bases from V and 6 bases from J, with 15 bases between. CDR1 is SEHNR, CDR2 FQNEAQ, per germline (reference sequence). This CDR3 has 15 residues. This CDR3 reads CASSLSQGPGNEQFF. For the CDR3, the DNA is TGTGCCAGCAGCTTGTCCCAGGGGCCAGGCAATGAGCAGTTCTTC.

The genes are TRBV5-4 and TRBJ1-5, with TRBD1 matching over 7 bases. Germline V gene data show CDR1 as SGHNT and CDR2 as YYREEE (reference sequence). Trimming removed 4 bases from V and 2 bases from J; junction bases left unmatched: 6. The CDR3 has 15 amino acids. The CDR3 nucleotides are TGTGCCAGCAGCCCAACCGGGACAGGCAATCAGCCCCAGCATTTT. This gives the protein CASSPTGTGNQPQHF. The full variable domain, in which reference TRBV5-4 and TRBJ1-5 provide the parts outside the CDR3, is ETGVTQSPTHLIKTRGQQVTLRCSSQSGHNTVSWYQQALGQGPQFIFQYYREEENGRGNFPPRFSGLQFPNYSSELNVNALELDDSALYLCASSPTGTGNQPQHFGDGTRLSIL.

This clone was counted a single time. The gene calls are TRBV3-1 (or the pseudogene TRBV3-2) and TRBJ2-5; TRBD2 aligns across 14 bases. The junction had 5 bases not matched to a gene; V was cut back by 4 bases and J by 4 bases. This CDR3 is 16 amino acids long. CDR1 and CDR2 (germline): LGHDT, YNNKEL (reference sequence). The CDR3 sequence is CASSPRLAGGIETQYF. The CDR3 DNA follows: TGTGCCAGCAGCCCTCGACTAGCGGGGGGGATAGAGACCCAGTACTTC.

The chain links TRBV19 to TRBJ1-2, with D possibly matching TRBD1 (5 bases). Trimming shortened V by 7 bases and J by 6 bases, and 9 bases separated the two germline ends. Per germline, CDR1 LNHDA and CDR2 SQIVND (reference sequence). The length of the CDR3 is 11 residues. This CDR3 reads CASMGGDGYTF. The CDR3 bases are TGTGCCAGTATGGGGGGAGATGGCTACACCTTC.

CDR3: CASSYSWERNTGELFF. CDR3 DNA sequence: TGTGCCAGCAGTTACTCTTGGGAGAGGAACACCGGGGAGCTGTTTTTT. The chain uses TRBV6-7 and TRBJ2-2; TRBD2 might be the D (5 bases). TRBV6-7 falls under the ORF class, with uncertain function. The CDR3 runs to 16 residues. V gave up 0 bases and J gave up 1 base, with 9 bases separating them.

This chain links TRBV2 with TRBJ1-5, with 7 nucleotides matching TRBD1. J gave up 10 bases and V 4 bases, and 7 bases lay outside the gene matches. Germline assignment: CDR1 SNHLY and CDR2 FYNNEI. This CDR3 comprises 13 residues. The CDR3 DNA is TGTGCCAGCAGTGTTAGACAGGGTAACCCCCAGCATTTT. This codes for CASSVRQGNPQHF.

The genes are TRBV28 and TRBJ1-2; 8 bases map to TRBD1. The germline V gene encodes CDR1 MDHEN and CDR2 SYDVKM. V shed 6 bases, J shed 8 bases, and the junction held 14 bases outside the gene matches. The CDR3 has 15 amino acids. CDR3 nucleotide sequence: TGTGCCAGCAGGTCGGACAGGGTGGGGTCCGGGGGCTACACCTTC. The encoded protein is CASRSDRVGSGGYTF.

The gene calls are TRBV4-3 and TRBJ1-5; maybe TRBD1 (5 bases). This CDR3 is built from 17 residues. CDR1 and CDR2 (germline): LGHNA, YSLEER. V was trimmed by 0 bases and J by 4 bases, leaving 16 bases between them. The CDR3 spells CASSQEIGGKGNQPQHF. The DNA of the CDR3 is TGCGCCAGCAGCCAAGAAATCGGGGGGAAAGGGAATCAGCCCCAGCATTTT.

The chain joins TRBV6-2 or TRBV6-3 to TRBJ1-1, with D maybe TRBD1 (5 bases). Trimming shortened V by 3 bases and J by 10 bases, and 9 bases separated the two germline ends. The CDR3 is made up of 11 amino acids. Germline loops: CDR1 MNHEY, CDR2 SVGEGT. CDR3 sequence (DNA): TGTGCCAGCAGTTATGGGGCCGGAGCTTTCTTT. It encodes CASSYGAGAFF.

The V and J genes are TRBV14 and TRBJ1-4, with D unclear. V dropped 0 bases and J dropped 0 bases, with 5 bases sitting between them. CDR1 and CDR2 (germline): SGHDN, FVKESK. The CDR3 loop spans 15 amino acids. This CDR3 reads CASSQDSSTNEKLFF. Written as DNA, the CDR3 is TGTGCCAGCAGCCAAGATTCCTCAACTAATGAAAAACTGTTTTTT.

The rearrangement joins TRBV4-2 to TRBJ2-1, with a weak D call TRBD2 (7 bases). With 0 bases removed from V and 9 bases from J, the gap between germline ends came to 21 bases. The CDR3 extends over 17 amino acids. Germline V gives CDR1 LGHNA, CDR2 YNFKEQ. The CDR3 here is CASSQDQKGGLSGEQFF. DNA of the CDR3: TGTGCCAGCAGCCAAGATCAAAAGGGGGGGCTGTCAGGTGAGCAGTTCTTC.